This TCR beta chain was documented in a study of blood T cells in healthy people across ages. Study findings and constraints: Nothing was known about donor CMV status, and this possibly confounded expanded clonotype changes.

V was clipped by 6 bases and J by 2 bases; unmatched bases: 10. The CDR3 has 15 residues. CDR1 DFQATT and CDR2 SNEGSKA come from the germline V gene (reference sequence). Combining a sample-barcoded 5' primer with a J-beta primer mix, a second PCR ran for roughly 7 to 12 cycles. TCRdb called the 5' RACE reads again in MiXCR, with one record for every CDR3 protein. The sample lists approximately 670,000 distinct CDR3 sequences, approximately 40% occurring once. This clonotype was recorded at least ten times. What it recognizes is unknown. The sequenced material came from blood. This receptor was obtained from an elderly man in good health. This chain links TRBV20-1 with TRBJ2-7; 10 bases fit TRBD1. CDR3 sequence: CSAPAGTGETYEQYF. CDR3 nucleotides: TGCAGTGCCCCTGCCGGGACAGGGGAAACCTACGAGCAGTACTTC.